This TCR beta chain is drawn from a study of T cell repertoires in ileal Crohn's disease. Deletions cut 3 bases from V and 7 bases from J, with 12 bases between. The germline gives CDR1 MNHNS, CDR2 SASEGT. This CDR3 has 14 amino acids. The method was immunoSEQ multiplex PCR; TCRdb's version includes in-frame clones alone and lacks a portion of them. Of roughly 62,000 clones listed, 85% to 90% are singletons. Described time point: neoterminal ileum biopsy at postoperative endoscopy, about 6 months after surgery. The genes are TRBV6-1 and TRBJ2-2, with a weak D call TRBD1 (5 bases). This TCR came from an adult with Crohn's disease. Material: ileal tissue. The CDR3 loop reads CASSDKGWNGELFF. CDR3 in DNA: TGTGCCAGCAGTGACAAGGGGTGGAACGGGGAGCTGTTTTTT.